Listed below are T cell receptor beta chains from one sample, sequenced in a study of T cell repertoires in cytomegalovirus infection. These receptors' targets are unknown. In TCRdb, the reads were re-called with MiXCR into one record per CDR3 protein. The sample consists of some 500,000 distinct CDR3 sequences, 40% of them appearing once. The sequences come from cultured PBMCs, collected from culture after CMV antigen stimulation. These receptors all stem from a human donor in good health (CMV status not recorded). Some clones in this sample may be carry-over from other donors' samples. The CDR3 runs from the conserved cysteine through the conserved F or W. The order of the fields is V gene, D gene, J gene, clone size, CDR3 protein, CDR3 DNA. A D gene is named only where the DNA matches it firmly. Size tells how often a clone was seen (once, few, many) or the class of an expanded clone, and some rows leave it out.

TRBV7-9	NA	TRBJ1-1	NA	CASKPQENTEAFF	TGTGCCAGCAAACCCCAGGAGAACACTGAAGCTTTCTTT
TRBV2	TRBD1	TRBJ1-1	NA	CASGLTGGDTEAFF	TGTGCCAGCGGACTTACAGGGGGTGACACTGAAGCTTTCTTT
TRBV19	NA	TRBJ1-2	few	CASRRYRDGNYGYTF	TGTGCCAGTAGGAGATACCGGGACGGTAACTATGGCTACACCTTC
TRBV24-1	NA	TRBJ1-1	few	CATSGSGEAFF	TGTGCCACCAGTGGTTCGGGGGAAGCTTTCTTT
TRBV12-3/TRBV12-4	TRBD2	TRBJ2-3	NA	CASSFSPPWASGGNTQYF	TGTGCCAGCAGTTTCAGTCCGCCGTGGGCTAGCGGGGGGAATACGCAGTATTTT
TRBV4-1	TRBD1	TRBJ2-1	NA	CASSQAPDRADYNEQFF	TGCGCCAGCAGCCAAGCCCCAGACAGGGCAGACTACAATGAGCAGTTCTTC
TRBV12-3/TRBV12-4	TRBD2	TRBJ2-5	NA	CASSPREPETQYF	TGTGCCAGCAGTCCGCGGGAGCCAGAGACCCAGTACTTC
TRBV3-1	NA	TRBJ1-2	NA	CASSPRPGGGYGYTF	TGTGCCAGCAGCCCTCGGCCCGGGGGGGGCTATGGCTACACCTTC
TRBV7-9	NA	TRBJ2-1	NA	CASSLGRQTQFF	TGTGCCAGCAGCTTAGGCCGACAGACGCAGTTCTTC
TRBV7-2	TRBD1	TRBJ1-5	few	CASSLNRGTNQPQHF	TGTGCCAGCAGCTTAAACAGGGGTACCAATCAGCCCCAGCATTTT
TRBV2	NA	TRBJ1-5	once	CASSEVLEHQPQHF	TGTGCCAGCAGTGAGGTTCTGGAACATCAGCCCCAGCATTTT